This T cell receptor beta chain was profiled in a study of blood T cell repertoires in COVID-19. Study information: Material from acute and convalescent COVID-19 was sourced from the United States, Italy and Spain.

The assay was immunoSEQ multiplex PCR, and TCRdb's table has in-frame clones only and misses some. Found here are more than 150,000 clones, approximately 80% of them singletons; the top ten hold 5.5% to 7.5%. Deletions cut 5 bases from V and 1 base from J, with 11 bases between. The CDR3 runs 15 residues. Germline lookup yields CDR1 KGHSH and CDR2 LQKENI. The rearrangement uses TRBV18 and TRBJ1-4; weak D call: TRBD1 (5 bases). Sequencing was performed on peripheral blood. The TCR comes from a human donor in a cohort sampled during active COVID-19. The CDR3 coding sequence is TGTGCCAGCTCATCCCGACAGCTAACTAATGAAAAACTGTTTTTT. It yields the protein CASSSRQLTNEKLFF.